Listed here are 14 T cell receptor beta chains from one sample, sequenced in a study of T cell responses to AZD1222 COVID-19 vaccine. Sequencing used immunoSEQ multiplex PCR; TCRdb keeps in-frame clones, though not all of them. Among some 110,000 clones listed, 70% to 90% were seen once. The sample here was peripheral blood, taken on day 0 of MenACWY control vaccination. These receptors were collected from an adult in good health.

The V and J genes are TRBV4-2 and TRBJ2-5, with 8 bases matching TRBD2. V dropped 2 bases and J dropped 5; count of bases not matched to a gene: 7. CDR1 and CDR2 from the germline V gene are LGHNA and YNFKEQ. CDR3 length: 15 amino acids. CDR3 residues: CASSQKRGPGETQYF. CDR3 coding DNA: TGTGCCAGCAGCCAAAAGCGGGGGCCCGGGGAGACCCAGTACTTC.

CDR3 region: CASSPQTTDTQYF. DNA of the CDR3: TGTGCCAGCAGCCCCCAAACCACAGATACGCAGTATTTT. The V and J genes are TRBV7-2 and TRBJ2-3; no firm D call. The V and J ends lost 5 bases and 2 bases respectively, with 8 bases between them. The CDR3 loop spans 13 amino acids. Germline values: CDR1 SGHTA, CDR2 FQGNSA.

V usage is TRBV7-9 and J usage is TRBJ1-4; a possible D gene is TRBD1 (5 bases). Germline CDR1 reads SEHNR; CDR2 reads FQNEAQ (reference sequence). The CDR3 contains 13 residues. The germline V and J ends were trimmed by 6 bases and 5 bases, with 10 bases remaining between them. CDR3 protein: CASRPGGNEKLFF. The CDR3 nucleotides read TGTGCCAGCAGGCCCGGGGGGAATGAAAAACTGTTTTTT.

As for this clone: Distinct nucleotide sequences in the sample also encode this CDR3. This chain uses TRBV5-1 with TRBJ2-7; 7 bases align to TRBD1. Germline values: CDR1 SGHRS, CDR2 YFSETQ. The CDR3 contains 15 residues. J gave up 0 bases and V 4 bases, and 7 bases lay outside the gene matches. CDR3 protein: CASSLQTGSSYEQYF. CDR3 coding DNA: TGCGCCAGCAGCCTCCAGACAGGGAGCTCCTACGAGCAGTACTTC. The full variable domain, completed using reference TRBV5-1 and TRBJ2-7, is KAGVTQTPRYLIKTRGQQVTLSCSPISGHRSVSWYQQTPGQGLQFLFEYFSETQRNKGNFPGRFSGRQFSNSRSEMNVSTLELGDSALYLCASSLQTGSSYEQYFGPGTRLTVT.

CDR3 loop: CASRTGTYTQYF. The CDR3 nucleotides are TGTGCCAGCAGGACGGGTACTTATACGCAGTATTTT. The rearrangement joins TRBV7-2 to TRBJ2-3; the D is unclear. Germline V gene lookup returns CDR1 SGHTA and CDR2 FQGNSA. V was trimmed by 6 bases and J by 7 bases, leaving 11 bases between them. This CDR3 is 12 amino acids long.

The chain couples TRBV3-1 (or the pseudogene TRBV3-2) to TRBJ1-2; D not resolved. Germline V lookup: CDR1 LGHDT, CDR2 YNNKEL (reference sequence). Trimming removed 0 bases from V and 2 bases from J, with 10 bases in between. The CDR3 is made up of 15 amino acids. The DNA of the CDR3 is TGTGCCAGCAGCCAAGACGACCTTGGAAACTATGGCTACACCTTC. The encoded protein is CASSQDDLGNYGYTF.

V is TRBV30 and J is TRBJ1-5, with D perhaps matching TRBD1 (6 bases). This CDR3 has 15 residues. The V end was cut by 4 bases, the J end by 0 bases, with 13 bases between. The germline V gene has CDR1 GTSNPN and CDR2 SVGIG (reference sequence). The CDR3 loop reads CAWTRGRGSNQPQHF. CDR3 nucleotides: TGTGCCTGGACACGGGGGCGCGGTAGCAATCAGCCCCAGCATTTT. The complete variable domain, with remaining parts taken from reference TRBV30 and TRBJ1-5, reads SQTIHQWPATLVQPVGSPLSLECTVEGTSNPNLYWYRQAAGRGLQLLFYSVGIGQISSEVPQNLSASRPQDRQFILSSKKLLLSDSGFYLCAWTRGRGSNQPQHFGDGTRLSIL.

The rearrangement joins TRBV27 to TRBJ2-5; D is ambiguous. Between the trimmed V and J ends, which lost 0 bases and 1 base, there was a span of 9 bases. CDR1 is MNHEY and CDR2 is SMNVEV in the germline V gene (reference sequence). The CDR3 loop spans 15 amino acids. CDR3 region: CASSLSHGFQETQYF. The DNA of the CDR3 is TGTGCCAGCAGTTTATCCCATGGTTTCCAAGAGACCCAGTACTTC.

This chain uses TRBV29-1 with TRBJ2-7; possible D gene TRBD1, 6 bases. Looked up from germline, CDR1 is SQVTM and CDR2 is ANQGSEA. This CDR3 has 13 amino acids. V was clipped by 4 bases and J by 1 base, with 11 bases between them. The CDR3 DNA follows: TGCAGCGTTGGGACAGAGTTGTCCTACGAGCAGTACTTC. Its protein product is CSVGTELSYEQYF.

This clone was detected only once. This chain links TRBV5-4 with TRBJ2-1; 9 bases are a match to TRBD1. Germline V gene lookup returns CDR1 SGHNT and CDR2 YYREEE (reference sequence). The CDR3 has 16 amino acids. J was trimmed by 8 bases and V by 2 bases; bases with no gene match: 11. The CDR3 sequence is CASSFGQGYVIDEQFF. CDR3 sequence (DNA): TGTGCCAGCAGCTTCGGACAGGGGTATGTGATCGATGAGCAGTTCTTC.

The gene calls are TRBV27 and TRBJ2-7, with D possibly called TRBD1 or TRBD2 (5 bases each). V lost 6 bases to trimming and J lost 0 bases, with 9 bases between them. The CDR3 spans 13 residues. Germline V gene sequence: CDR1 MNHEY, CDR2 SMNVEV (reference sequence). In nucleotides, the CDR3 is TGTGCCAGCAGCTACGGGACCTCCTACGAGCAGTACTTC. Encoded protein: CASSYGTSYEQYF.

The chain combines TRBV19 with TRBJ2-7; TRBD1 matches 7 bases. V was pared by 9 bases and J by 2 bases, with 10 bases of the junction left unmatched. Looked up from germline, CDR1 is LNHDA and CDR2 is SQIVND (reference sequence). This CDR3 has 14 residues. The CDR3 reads CASAGTDYAYEQYF. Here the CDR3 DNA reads TGTGCCAGCGCCGGGACAGACTATGCCTACGAGCAGTACTTC.

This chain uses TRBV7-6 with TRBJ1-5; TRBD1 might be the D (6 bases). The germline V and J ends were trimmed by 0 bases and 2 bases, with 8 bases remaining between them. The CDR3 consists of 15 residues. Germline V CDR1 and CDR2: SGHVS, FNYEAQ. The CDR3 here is CASSLAAGGNQPQHF. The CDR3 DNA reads TGTGCCAGCAGCTTAGCGGCAGGGGGCAATCAGCCCCAGCATTTT. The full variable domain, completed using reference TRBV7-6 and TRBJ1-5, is GAGVSQSPRYKVTKRGQDVALRCDPISGHVSLYWYRQALGQGPEFLTYFNYEAQQDKSGLPNDRFSAERPEGSISTLTIQRTEQRDSAMYRCASSLAAGGNQPQHFGDGTRLSIL.

CDR3 sequence reads: CASSPFTGYGANVLTF. CDR3 bases: TGTGCCAGTAGTCCCTTCACAGGGTACGGGGCCAACGTCCTGACTTTC. The gene calls are TRBV19 and TRBJ2-6; the D gene is possibly TRBD1 (6 bases). The germline CDR1 and CDR2 sequences are LNHDA and SQIVND (reference sequence). CDR3 length equals 16 residues. V was pared by 5 bases and J by 4 bases, with 15 bases between.